A selection of T cell receptor beta chains follows, all from one sample in a study of early T cells in non-severe SARS-CoV-2 infection. TCRdb passed the 5' RACE reads through MiXCR, listing each CDR3 protein once. The sample shows more than 95,000 distinct CDR3 sequences, 15% of them seen only once. Source material: whole blood. The receptors stem from an adult who was a healthcare worker with PCR-confirmed SARS-CoV-2 infection or an uninfected control (not recorded which). Both conserved end residues are part of each CDR3. Each record gives: D gene, CDR3 length, J gene, clone size, V gene, CDR3 DNA, CDR3 protein. The D gene is left open where the match is weak. Clone sizes are given selectively: once, few, many, or a class where the clone is expanded.

d_gene: -; len: 12; j_gene: TRBJ2-7; abundance: -; v_gene: TRBV12-5; CDR3nt: TGTGCTAGTGGTTTGCCGTCTTACGAGCAGTACTTC; CDR3aa: CASGLPSYEQYF
d_gene: -; len: 13; j_gene: TRBJ2-1; abundance: few; v_gene: TRBV12-3/TRBV12-4; CDR3nt: TGTGCCAGCAGTTACACAGATGACAATGAGCAGTTCTTC; CDR3aa: CASSYTDDNEQFF
d_gene: -; len: 11; j_gene: TRBJ1-5; abundance: -; v_gene: TRBV5-5; CDR3nt: TGTGCCAGCGGCTTTAATAAGCCCCAGCATTTT; CDR3aa: CASGFNKPQHF
d_gene: -; len: 11; j_gene: TRBJ1-2; abundance: -; v_gene: TRBV29-1; CDR3nt: TGCAGCGGCCTACAGCCGAATGGCTACACCTTC; CDR3aa: CSGLQPNGYTF
d_gene: -; len: 13; j_gene: TRBJ1-1; abundance: few; v_gene: TRBV27; CDR3nt: TGTGCCAGCAGGTTCGGGGCCAACACTGAAGCTTTCTTT; CDR3aa: CASRFGANTEAFF
d_gene: -; len: 16; j_gene: TRBJ1-1; abundance: -; v_gene: TRBV4-1; CDR3nt: TGCGCCAGCAGCCAAGCCGGGTCGGCAGTGAACACTGAAGCTTTCTTT; CDR3aa: CASSQAGSAVNTEAFF
d_gene: TRBD2; len: 16; j_gene: TRBJ2-5; abundance: -; v_gene: TRBV20-1; CDR3nt: TGCAGTGCTAGAGATTCCCTAGCGGGGAGGGGAGAGACCCAGTACTTC; CDR3aa: CSARDSLAGRGETQYF
d_gene: TRBD2; len: 13; j_gene: TRBJ2-5; abundance: few; v_gene: TRBV28; CDR3nt: TGTGCCAGCAGACTAGCGGGGGTTGAGACCCAGTACTTC; CDR3aa: CASRLAGVETQYF
d_gene: -; len: 16; j_gene: TRBJ2-1; abundance: -; v_gene: TRBV19; CDR3nt: TGTGCCAGTAGTATAAGGCGGGGTCGGGCCTACAATGAGCAGTTCTTC; CDR3aa: CASSIRRGRAYNEQFF
d_gene: -; len: 14; j_gene: TRBJ2-6; abundance: -; v_gene: TRBV18; CDR3nt: TGTGCCAGCTCACCACCGGCTGGGGCCAACGTCCTGACTTTC; CDR3aa: CASSPPAGANVLTF
d_gene: -; len: 15; j_gene: TRBJ2-6; abundance: many; v_gene: TRBV9; CDR3nt: TGTGCCAGCAGTAAACTCAACTCTGGGGCCAACGTCCTGACTTTC; CDR3aa: CASSKLNSGANVLTF
d_gene: -; len: 14; j_gene: TRBJ2-2; abundance: few; v_gene: TRBV3-1; CDR3nt: TGTGCCAGCAGCCAAGATCGGCAGGTCGGGGAGCTGTTTTTT; CDR3aa: CASSQDRQVGELFF
d_gene: TRBD2; len: 16; j_gene: TRBJ2-3; abundance: few; v_gene: TRBV11-2; CDR3nt: TGTGCCAGCAGCTCCCGGACTAGCGGGGGGGCTGATACGCAGTATTTT; CDR3aa: CASSSRTSGGADTQYF
d_gene: -; len: 15; j_gene: TRBJ2-6; abundance: few; v_gene: TRBV10-3; CDR3nt: TGTGCCATCAGTATACAGTACTCTGGGGCCAACGTCCTGACTTTC; CDR3aa: CAISIQYSGANVLTF
d_gene: -; len: 15; j_gene: TRBJ2-5; abundance: few; v_gene: TRBV7-9; CDR3nt: TGTGCCAGCAGCTTAGCCCCCGGGAGCAAAGAGACCCAGTACTTC; CDR3aa: CASSLAPGSKETQYF
d_gene: -; len: 15; j_gene: TRBJ1-6; abundance: few; v_gene: TRBV6-2/TRBV6-3; CDR3nt: TGTGCCAGCAGTTTGTCTTACAGGTCAAATTCACCCCTCCACTTT; CDR3aa: CASSLSYRSNSPLHF
d_gene: -; len: 12; j_gene: TRBJ2-1; abundance: few; v_gene: TRBV29-1; CDR3nt: TGCAGCGTCACGAGGGGTTACAATGAGCAGTTCTTC; CDR3aa: CSVTRGYNEQFF
d_gene: -; len: 14; j_gene: TRBJ1-1; abundance: few; v_gene: TRBV7-9; CDR3nt: TGTGCCAGCAGCTATGGGGGAGCGAACACTGAAGCTTTCTTT; CDR3aa: CASSYGGANTEAFF
d_gene: -; len: 15; j_gene: TRBJ2-5; abundance: few; v_gene: TRBV4-1; CDR3nt: TGCGCCAGCAGCCAAGATCTGGGGCCCCAACGGGCCCAGTACTTC; CDR3aa: CASSQDLGPQRAQYF
d_gene: -; len: 15; j_gene: TRBJ2-6; abundance: -; v_gene: TRBV9; CDR3nt: TGTGCCAGCAGACTAGCCAGCTCTGGGGCCAACGTCCTGACTTTC; CDR3aa: CASRLASSGANVLTF
d_gene: TRBD1; len: 16; j_gene: TRBJ2-1; abundance: few; v_gene: TRBV7-9; CDR3nt: TGTGCCAGCCGAGGACTTACAGGGGCTACCTCCCATGAGCAGTTCTTC; CDR3aa: CASRGLTGATSHEQFF
d_gene: TRBD1; len: 15; j_gene: TRBJ1-4; abundance: few; v_gene: TRBV29-1; CDR3nt: TGCAGCGTTGATTCCGGGACAGACTATAATGAAAAACTGTTTTTT; CDR3aa: CSVDSGTDYNEKLFF
d_gene: -; len: 13; j_gene: TRBJ2-7; abundance: -; v_gene: TRBV29-1; CDR3nt: TGCAGCGTTAAGGGCAGGGAGGCCTACGAGCAGTACTTC; CDR3aa: CSVKGREAYEQYF
d_gene: -; len: 16; j_gene: TRBJ2-6; abundance: few; v_gene: TRBV5-1; CDR3nt: TGCGCCAGCAGCTTGGAATCGGGGTCTGGGGCCAACGTCCTGACTTTC; CDR3aa: CASSLESGSGANVLTF
d_gene: TRBD1; len: 15; j_gene: TRBJ2-1; abundance: few; v_gene: TRBV12-3/TRBV12-4; CDR3nt: TGTGCCAGCAGAACCTCCGGGACAGTATACAATGAGCAGTTCTTC; CDR3aa: CASRTSGTVYNEQFF
d_gene: -; len: 15; j_gene: TRBJ2-1; abundance: few; v_gene: TRBV20-1; CDR3nt: TGCAGTGCTAGAGCGACCGGGGGCAGCTACAATGAGCAGTTCTTC; CDR3aa: CSARATGGSYNEQFF
d_gene: -; len: 14; j_gene: TRBJ2-1; abundance: few; v_gene: TRBV7-9; CDR3nt: TGTGCCAGCAGCCCACCCGGGACTTACAATGAGCAGTTCTTC; CDR3aa: CASSPPGTYNEQFF
d_gene: TRBD1; len: 17; j_gene: TRBJ1-3; abundance: many; v_gene: TRBV7-6; CDR3nt: TGTGCCAGCAGCTCGACAGGGCTCCCTGCCTCTGGAAACACCATATATTTT; CDR3aa: CASSSTGLPASGNTIYF
d_gene: -; len: 15; j_gene: TRBJ1-2; abundance: many; v_gene: TRBV3-1; CDR3nt: TGTGCCAGCAGCCAAGATTGGGCTTCCGTTGGAGGCTACACCTTC; CDR3aa: CASSQDWASVGGYTF
d_gene: -; len: 14; j_gene: TRBJ2-3; abundance: -; v_gene: TRBV7-2; CDR3nt: TGTGCCAGCAGCTTAGGCAAATTCACAGATACGCAGTATTTT; CDR3aa: CASSLGKFTDTQYF
d_gene: -; len: 16; j_gene: TRBJ1-3; abundance: -; v_gene: TRBV6-6; CDR3nt: TGTGCCAGCAGTCCCTCGACAGCAATCTCTGGAAACACCATATATTTT; CDR3aa: CASSPSTAISGNTIYF